A selection of T cell receptor beta chains follows, all from one sample in a study of cytomegalovirus exposure and HLA in healthy donors. The method was immunoSEQ multiplex PCR; TCRdb's version includes in-frame clones alone and lacks a portion of them. The table includes fewer than 110,000 clones, 65% to 85% detected once. Source material: PBMCs. The receptor source for this set is a man under 40 in good health and CMV-seronegative. Both conserved end residues are part of each CDR3. Each record gives: CDR3 length, J gene, V gene, CDR3 protein.

>16|TRBJ2-2|TRBV30
CAWSVGGGANTGELFF
>11|TRBJ1-4|TRBV6-1
CASSEAVWRSF
>14|TRBJ1-5|TRBV30
CAWRTTGGNQPQHF
>14|TRBJ1-1|TRBV7-9
CASSATGLGVEAFF
>14|TRBJ2-7|TRBV10-1
CASSASGRANEQYF
>10|TRBJ1-2|TRBV20-1
CSARDYGYTF
>15|TRBJ2-5|TRBV10-2
CASSESGSRGETQYF
>16|TRBJ2-3|TRBV10-1
CASGLGLAGNTDTQYF
>13|TRBJ2-5|TRBV6-5
CASALQGVKTQYF
>15|TRBJ2-1|TRBV9
CASSVGLDPYNEQFF
>15|TRBJ1-2|TRBV18
CASSPTSDSVYGYTF
>13|TRBJ2-7|TRBV23-1
CASGGQPSYEQYF
>14|TRBJ1-3|TRBV4-1
CASSKDLPQATIYF
>14|TRBJ2-4|TRBV19
CASSIAGPKNIQYF
>13|TRBJ1-5|TRBV9
CASSRENNQPQHF
>13|TRBJ2-7|TRBV16
CASSQPRQAEQYF
>15|TRBJ2-2|TRBV7-6
CASSPGTYYTGELFF
>15|TRBJ2-1|TRBV6-1
CASRTDRGSYNEQFF
>18|TRBJ1-2|TRBV11-2
CASSPRTGRELLLDGYTF
>15|TRBJ2-2|TRBV30
CAWSVGGPATGELFF
>19|TRBJ2-1|TRBV5-8
CASSSRQGGGWSAYNEQFF
>15|TRBJ2-7|TRBV13
CASSPTGTRGYEQYF
>11|TRBJ2-7|TRBV20-1
CSAGLAGEQYF
>11|TRBJ2-7|TRBV13
CASSLEGTVNF
>11|TRBJ1-1|TRBV30
CAWSYSSGAFF
>17|TRBJ2-6|TRBV5-6
CASSGGTHLSGANVLTF
>13|TRBJ2-7|TRBV5-1
CASSLDLSYEQYF
>19|TRBJ1-4|TRBV7-6
CASSLAKGQGLATNEKLFF
>15|TRBJ1-5|TRBV28
CASSLGGSHNQPQHF
>13|TRBJ1-2|TRBV6-1
CASSEAQDMGYTF
>14|TRBJ1-1|TRBV11-1
CASSLSGGNTEAFF
>13|TRBJ2-1|TRBV7-9
CASSQIGDAGQLF
>12|TRBJ1-1|TRBV2
CASSTGFTEAFF
>15|TRBJ2-5|TRBV4-1
CASSTPTSAQETQYF
>12|TRBJ1-1|TRBV30
CAGDGRNTEAFF
>15|TRBJ1-5|TRBV5-1
CASSPGQGEGQPQHF
>16|TRBJ1-1|TRBV25-1
CASSDRYGQGETEAFF